This T cell receptor (beta chain) was obtained from a study of blood T cell repertoires in COVID-19. Study details: The United States, Italy and Spain supplied acute and convalescent COVID-19 samples. The analysed material was cDNA or gDNA that came from T cells, B-cell-depleted T cells, or PBMCs.

Per the original data handling: Reference gene primer amplification gave nucleated cell count estimates. Generated by immunoSEQ multiplex PCR, the TCRdb table keeps only in-frame clones and is missing some. V, J and clone size are taken as reported in that table, and D and trimming were inferred from the DNA itself. The data hold some 150,000 clones, with roughly 85% observed a single time. CDR1 is LNHDA, CDR2 SQIVND, per germline (reference sequence). The ends lost 7 bases at V and 6 bases at J; junction bases unmatched: 9. The CDR3 contains 14 residues. It was during active infection that Seattle patients were enrolled and then longitudinally followed.

Source material: peripheral blood. The source of this sequence is a woman aged 60-75 years with COVID-19, enrolled during active disease. The rearrangement links TRBV19 to TRBJ2-1; 7 bases fit TRBD1. The CDR3 protein is CASNDRAVGNEQFF. The CDR3 DNA follows: TGTGCCAGTAACGACAGGGCCGTTGGCAATGAGCAGTTCTTC.